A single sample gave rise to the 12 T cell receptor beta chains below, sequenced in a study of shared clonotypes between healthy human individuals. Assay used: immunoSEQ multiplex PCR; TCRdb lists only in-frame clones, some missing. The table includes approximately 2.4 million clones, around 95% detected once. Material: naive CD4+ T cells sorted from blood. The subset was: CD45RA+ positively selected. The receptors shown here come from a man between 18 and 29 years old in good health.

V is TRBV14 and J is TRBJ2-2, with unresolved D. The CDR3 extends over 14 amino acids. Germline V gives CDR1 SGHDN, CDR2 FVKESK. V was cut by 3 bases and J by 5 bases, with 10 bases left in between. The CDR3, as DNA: TGTGCCAGCAGCCACTTTAAAGGGACCGGGGAGCTGTTTTTT. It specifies CASSHFKGTGELFF.

The CDR3, as DNA: TGTGCCAGCAGCCCCTATACTCAGGACAGTTATGGCTACACCTTC. This encodes CASSPYTQDSYGYTF. The V gene is TRBV14, the J gene TRBJ1-2; tentatively, D is TRBD1 (6 bases). The CDR3 totals 15 residues. V was pared by 4 bases and J by 5 bases, with 17 bases between. Germline CDR1 is SGHDN and CDR2 is FVKESK.

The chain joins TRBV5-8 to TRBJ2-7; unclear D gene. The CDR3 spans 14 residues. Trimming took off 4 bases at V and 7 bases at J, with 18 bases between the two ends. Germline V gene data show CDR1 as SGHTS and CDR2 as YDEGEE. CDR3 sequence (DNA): TGTGCCAGCAGCACGACTCGAGGTATACGAGAGCAGTACTTC. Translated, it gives CASSTTRGIREQYF.

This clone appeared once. In DNA, the CDR3 is TGTGCCAGCTCACCAAAGGGACAGGGTGGAGAGACCCAGTACTTC. It codes for CASSPKGQGGETQYF. The J gene is TRBJ2-5, the V gene TRBV18; TRBD1 matches 9 bases. The CDR3 has 15 amino acids. Unmatched junction bases numbered 5, after V lost 2 bases and J lost 4 bases. Looked up from germline, CDR1 is KGHSH and CDR2 is LQKENI.

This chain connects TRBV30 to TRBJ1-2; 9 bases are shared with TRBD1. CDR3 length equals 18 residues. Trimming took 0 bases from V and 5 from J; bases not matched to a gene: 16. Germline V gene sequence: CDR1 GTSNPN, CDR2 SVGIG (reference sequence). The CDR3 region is CAWSVKGTGPGVRYGYTF. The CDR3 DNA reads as TGTGCCTGGAGTGTAAAGGGGACAGGGCCCGGAGTTAGGTATGGCTACACCTTC.

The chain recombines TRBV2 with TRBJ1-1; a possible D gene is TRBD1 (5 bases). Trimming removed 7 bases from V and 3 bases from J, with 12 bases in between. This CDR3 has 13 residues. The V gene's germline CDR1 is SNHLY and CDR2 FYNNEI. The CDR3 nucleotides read TGTGCCAGCACCCCAGACAGATACACTGAAGCTTTCTTT. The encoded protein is CASTPDRYTEAFF.

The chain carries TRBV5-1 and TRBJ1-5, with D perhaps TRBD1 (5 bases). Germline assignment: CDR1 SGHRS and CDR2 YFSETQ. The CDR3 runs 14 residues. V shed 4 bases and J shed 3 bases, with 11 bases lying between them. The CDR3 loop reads CASSPGGDNQPQHF. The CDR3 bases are TGCGCCAGCAGCCCCGGGGGGGACAATCAGCCCCAGCATTTT.

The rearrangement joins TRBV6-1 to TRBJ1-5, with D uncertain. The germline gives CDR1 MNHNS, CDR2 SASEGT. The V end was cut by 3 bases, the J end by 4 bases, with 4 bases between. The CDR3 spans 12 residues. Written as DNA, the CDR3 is TGTGCCAGCAGTGATAATAATCAGCCCCAGCATTTT. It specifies CASSDNNQPQHF.

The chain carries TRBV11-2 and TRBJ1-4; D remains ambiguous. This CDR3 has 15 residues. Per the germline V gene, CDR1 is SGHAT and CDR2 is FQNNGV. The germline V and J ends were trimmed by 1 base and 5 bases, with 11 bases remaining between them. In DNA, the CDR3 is TGTGCCAGCAGCTTAGCCGGGTCAAAAAATGAAAAACTGTTTTTT. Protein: CASSLAGSKNEKLFF. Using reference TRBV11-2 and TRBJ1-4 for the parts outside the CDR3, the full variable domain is EAGVAQSPRYKIIEKRQSVAFWCNPISGHATLYWYQQILGQGPKLLIQFQNNGVVDDSQLPKDRFSAERLKGVDSTLKIQPAKLEDSAVYLCASSLAGSKNEKLFFGSGTQLSVL.

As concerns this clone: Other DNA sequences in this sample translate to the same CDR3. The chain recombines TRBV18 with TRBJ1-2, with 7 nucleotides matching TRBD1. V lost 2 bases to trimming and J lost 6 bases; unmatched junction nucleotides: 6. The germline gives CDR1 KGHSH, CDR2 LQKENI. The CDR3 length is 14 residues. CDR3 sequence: CASSPGAQGDGYTF. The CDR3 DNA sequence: TGTGCCAGCTCACCAGGGGCCCAGGGGGATGGCTACACCTTC. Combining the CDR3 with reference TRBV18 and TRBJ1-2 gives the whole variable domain NAGVMQNPRHLVRRRGQEARLRCSPMKGHSHVYWYRQLPEEGLKFMVYLQKENIIDESGMPKERFSAEFPKEGPSILRIQQVVRGDSAAYFCASSPGAQGDGYTFGSGTRLTVV.

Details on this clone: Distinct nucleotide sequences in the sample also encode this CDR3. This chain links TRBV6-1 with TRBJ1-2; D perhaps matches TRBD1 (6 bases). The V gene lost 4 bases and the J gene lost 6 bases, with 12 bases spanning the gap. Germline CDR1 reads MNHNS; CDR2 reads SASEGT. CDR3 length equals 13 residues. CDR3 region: CASSVTGLDGYTF. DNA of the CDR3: TGTGCCAGCAGTGTAACAGGGTTGGATGGCTACACCTTC.

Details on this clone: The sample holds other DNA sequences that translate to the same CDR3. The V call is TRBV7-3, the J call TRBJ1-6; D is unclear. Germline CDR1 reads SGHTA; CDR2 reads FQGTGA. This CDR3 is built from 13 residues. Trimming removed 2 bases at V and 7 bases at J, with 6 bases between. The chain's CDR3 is CASSLAGNSPLHF. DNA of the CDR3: TGTGCCAGCAGCTTAGCAGGCAATTCACCCCTCCACTTT.